The present entry profiles one T cell receptor (beta chain) with its context. Its antigen remains unknown. The data belong to a study of CD8+ T cells in alopecia areata. Across the whole study: Once tofacitinib had been taken for 6 to 18 months, 6 months off drug followed. General study results and limits: Normal scalp showed lower clonality than lesional scalp, especially alopecia totalis/universalis.

Researchers took lesional scalp punch biopsies and peripheral blood from people who were alopecia areata patients. Isolation of CD4+ and CD8+ T cells from PBMCs was achieved by sorting. The CDR3 covers 16 residues. V lost 1 base, J lost 7 bases, and 19 bases lay in between. Germline values: CDR1 MGHRA, CDR2 YSYEKL. Reverse transcribed after extraction, RNA yielded cDNA as the sequencing template. Only in-frame clones appear in the TCRdb table, and some are missing; sequencing was by immunoSEQ multiplex PCR. Here the sample spans about 130,000 clones, roughly 50% being singletons. The TCR sequence derives from a human donor with alopecia areata. This chain uses TRBV4-1 with TRBJ1-2; weak D call: TRBD1 (5 bases). Specimen: CD8+ T cells sorted from blood, collected at week 0. CDR3: CASSQAPFGRGGGYTF. Written as DNA, the CDR3 is TGCGCCAGCAGCCAAGCCCCCTTTGGGAGGGGAGGTGGCTACACCTTC.